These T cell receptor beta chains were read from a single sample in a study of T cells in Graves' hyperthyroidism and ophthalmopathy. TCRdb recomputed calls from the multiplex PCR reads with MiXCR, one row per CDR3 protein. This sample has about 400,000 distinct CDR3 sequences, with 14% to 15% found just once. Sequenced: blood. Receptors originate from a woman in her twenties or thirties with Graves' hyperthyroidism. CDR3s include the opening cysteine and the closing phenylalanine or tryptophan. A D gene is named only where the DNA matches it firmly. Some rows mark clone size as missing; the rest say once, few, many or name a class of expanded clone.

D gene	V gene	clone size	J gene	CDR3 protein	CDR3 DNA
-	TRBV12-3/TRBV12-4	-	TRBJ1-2	CASSVDQNYGYTF	TGTGCCAGCAGTGTGGACCAAAACTATGGCTACACCTTC
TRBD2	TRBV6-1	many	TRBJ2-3	CASSRTSGTDTQYF	TGTGCCAGCAGCCGGACTAGCGGCACAGATACGCAGTATTTT
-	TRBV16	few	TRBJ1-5	CASSQLASNANQPQHF	TGTGCCAGCAGCCAATTGGCTAGCAATGCGAATCAGCCCCAGCATTTT
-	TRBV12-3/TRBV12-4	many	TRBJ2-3	CASRPTTGTTDTQYF	TGTGCCAGCAGACCAACCACAGGGACCACAGATACGCAGTATTTT
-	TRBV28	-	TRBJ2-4	CASSLWAGHSRPGAKNIQYF	TGTGCCAGCAGTTTATGGGCGGGGCACTCTCGCCCGGGGGCCAAAAACATTCAGTACTTC
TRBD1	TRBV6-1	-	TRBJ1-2	CASRRQGVFGYTF	TGTGCCAGCCGACGACAGGGGGTATTTGGCTACACCTTC
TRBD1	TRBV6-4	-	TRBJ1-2	CASSDSRTGWNGYTF	TGTGCCAGCAGTGACTCGAGGACAGGGTGGAATGGCTACACCTTC
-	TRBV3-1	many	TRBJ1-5	CASRESGVGQPQHF	TGTGCCAGCAGGGAATCAGGGGTAGGTCAGCCCCAGCATTTT
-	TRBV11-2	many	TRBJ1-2	CASSLGGGGYGYTF	TGTGCCAGCAGCTTAGGAGGGGGGGGATATGGCTACACCTTC
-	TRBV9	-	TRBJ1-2	CASSVGANYGYTF	TGTGCCAGCAGCGTAGGTGCTAACTATGGCTACACCTTC
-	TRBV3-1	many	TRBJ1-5	CASSQGVGVNQPQHF	TGTGCCAGCAGCCAGGGGGTCGGAGTCAATCAGCCCCAGCATTTT
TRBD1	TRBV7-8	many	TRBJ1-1	CASSSYRQGLNTEAFF	TGTGCCAGCAGCTCCTATCGACAGGGATTGAACACTGAAGCTTTCTTT
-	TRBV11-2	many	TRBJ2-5	CATTRTNQETQYF	TGTGCCACTACGAGGACTAATCAAGAGACCCAGTACTTC
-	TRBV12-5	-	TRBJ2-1	CASGIRSGRSIKGEQFF	TGTGCTAGTGGTATCCGTTCGGGCAGGTCCATCAAGGGTGAGCAGTTCTTC
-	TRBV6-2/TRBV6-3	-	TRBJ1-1	CASSYAADYTEDFF	TGTGCCAGCAGTTACGCGGCTGACTACACTGAAGATTTCTTT
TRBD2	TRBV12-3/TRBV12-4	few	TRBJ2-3	CASNPLGGGGGSDTQYF	TGTGCCAGCAACCCGCTAGGCGGGGGGGGGGGATCAGATACGCAGTATTTT
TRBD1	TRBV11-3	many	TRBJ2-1	CASSLRQGYEQFF	TGTGCCAGCAGCTTACGACAGGGCTATGAGCAGTTCTTC
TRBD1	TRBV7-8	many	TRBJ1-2	CASSPRGQGLFYGYTF	TGTGCCAGCAGCCCGAGGGGACAGGGATTGTTCTATGGCTACACCTTC
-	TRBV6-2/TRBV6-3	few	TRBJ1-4	CASSLNRDEKLFF	TGTGCCAGCAGTTTGAACAGGGATGAAAAACTGTTTTTT
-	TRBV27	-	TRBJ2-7	CASRSLSEYSSYEQYF	TGTGCCAGCAGAAGTTTATCGGAGTACAGCTCCTACGAGCAGTACTTC
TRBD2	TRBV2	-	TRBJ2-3	CAGGGGSTDTQYF	TGTGCCGGCGGCGGGGGTTCCACAGATACGCAGTATTTT
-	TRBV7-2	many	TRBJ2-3	CASSLGLSGSDTQYF	TGTGCCAGCAGCTTAGGCCTTAGTGGATCAGATACGCAGTATTTT
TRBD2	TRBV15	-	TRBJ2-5	CATSRDLAREIGTQYF	TGTGCCACCAGCAGAGATCTGGCGCGGGAGATCGGGACCCAGTACTTC
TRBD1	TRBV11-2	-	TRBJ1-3	CASSLTPATGPYF	TGTGCCAGCAGCTTAACCCCCGCGACAGGGCCATATTTT
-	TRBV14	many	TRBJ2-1	CASSQLATGDNEQFF	TGTGCCAGCAGCCAACTGGCGACAGGCGACAATGAGCAGTTCTTC
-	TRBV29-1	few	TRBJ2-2	CSVEILGGNTGELFF	TGCAGCGTTGAGATTTTGGGGGGTAACACCGGGGAGCTGTTTTTT
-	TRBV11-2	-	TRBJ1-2	CASSLGAGGRGYAF	TGTGCCAGCAGCTTAGGTGCGGGGGGCAGAGGCTACGCCTTC
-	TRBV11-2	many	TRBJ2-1	CASSLEWGADEQFF	TGTGCCAGCAGCTTAGAGTGGGGGGCGGATGAGCAGTTCTTC
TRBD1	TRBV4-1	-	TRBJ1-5	CASSQTGAVGQPQHF	TGCGCCAGCAGCCAGACAGGGGCGGTCGGTCAGCCCCAGCATTTT
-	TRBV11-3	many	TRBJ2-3	CASSLAGEGTDTQYF	TGTGCCAGCAGCTTAGCGGGAGAAGGCACAGATACGCAGTATTTT
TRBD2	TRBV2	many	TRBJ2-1	CASRGLAGAYNEQFF	TGTGCCAGCAGGGGGCTAGCGGGGGCCTACAATGAGCAGTTCTTC
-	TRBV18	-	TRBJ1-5	CASSPSETLLYSNQPQHF	TGTGCCAGCTCCCCGTCCGAGACACTTTTATATAGCAATCAGCCCCAGCATTTT
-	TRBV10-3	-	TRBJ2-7	CAISESKGNRGNEQYF	TGTGCCATCAGTGAGTCGAAAGGGAACCGAGGGAACGAGCAGTACTTC
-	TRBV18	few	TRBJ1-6	CASSPNYNSPLHF	TGTGCCAGCTCACCAAATTATAATTCACCCCTCCACTTT
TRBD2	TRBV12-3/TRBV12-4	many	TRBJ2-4	CASSSLTSGKSKKGIQYF	TGTGCCAGCAGTTCTTTGACTAGCGGGAAGTCCAAAAAAGGCATTCAGTACTTC
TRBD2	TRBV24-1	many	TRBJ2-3	CATSGTSGSYTDTQYF	TGTGCCACCTCCGGGACTAGCGGGTCTTACACAGATACGCAGTATTTT
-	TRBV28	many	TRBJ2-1	CASSYNGISLGDEQFF	TGTGCCAGCAGCTATAATGGCATATCCCTTGGCGATGAGCAGTTCTTC
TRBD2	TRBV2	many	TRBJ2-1	CASRRGLASTEQFF	TGTGCCAGCAGAAGGGGACTAGCCTCTACTGAGCAGTTCTTC
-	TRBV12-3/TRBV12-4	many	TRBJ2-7	CASGPGNEQYF	TGTGCCAGCGGGCCGGGGAATGAGCAGTACTTC
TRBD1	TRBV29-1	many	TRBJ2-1	CSVAAGTELNEQFF	TGCAGCGTTGCCGCCGGGACAGAACTCAATGAGCAGTTCTTC
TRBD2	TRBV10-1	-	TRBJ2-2	CASPLTSGENTGELFF	TGCGCCAGCCCGCTAACTAGCGGAGAGAACACCGGGGAGCTGTTTTTT
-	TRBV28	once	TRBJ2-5	CASSFLGDGQETQHF	TGTGCCAGCAGTTTTCTGGGGGACGGACAAGAGACCCAGCACTTC
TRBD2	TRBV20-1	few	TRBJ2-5	CSAHRLAGGPLETQYF	TGCAGTGCCCACCGGTTAGCGGGAGGGCCTTTAGAGACCCAGTACTTC
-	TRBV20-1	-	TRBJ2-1	CSANYAHEGFF	TGCAGTGCTAATTATGCTCACGAGGGGTTCTTC
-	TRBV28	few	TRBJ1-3	CASSLARTGTAGNTIYF	TGTGCCAGCAGTTTAGCCCGGACCGGGACGGCTGGAAACACCATATATTTT
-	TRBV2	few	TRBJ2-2	CASSERQNTGELFF	TGTGCCAGCAGTGAAAGGCAAAACACCGGGGAGCTGTTTTTT
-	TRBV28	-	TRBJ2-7	CATLGPVTEQYF	TGTGCCACCTTAGGGCCAGTTACCGAGCAGTACTTC
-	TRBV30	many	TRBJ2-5	CAWSRGKQETQYF	TGTGCCTGGAGTAGGGGGAAACAAGAGACCCAGTACTTC
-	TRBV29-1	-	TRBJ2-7	CSVEGHYYEQYF	TGCAGCGTTGAGGGACATTACTACGAGCAGTACTTC
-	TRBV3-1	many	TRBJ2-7	CASSQGLLAGSYEQYF	TGTGCCAGCAGCCAAGGTTTGTTGGCAGGTTCCTACGAGCAGTACTTC
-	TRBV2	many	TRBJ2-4	CASSEAQEGPKNIQYF	TGTGCCAGCAGTGAAGCGCAGGAGGGACCCAAAAACATTCAGTACTTC
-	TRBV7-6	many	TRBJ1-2	CASSLEHGGGYTF	TGTGCCAGCAGCTTAGAGCACGGCGGGGGCTACACCTTC
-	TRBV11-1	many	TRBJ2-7	CASSPDREQYF	TGTGCCAGCAGCCCCGACCGGGAGCAGTACTTC
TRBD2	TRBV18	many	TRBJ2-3	CASSRGTSGSGTDTQYF	TGTGCCAGCTCACGAGGGACTAGCGGGAGCGGCACAGATACGCAGTATTTT
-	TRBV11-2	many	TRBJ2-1	CASSRQRASYNEQFF	TGTGCCAGCAGCCGCCAGCGGGCATCCTACAATGAGCAGTTCTTC